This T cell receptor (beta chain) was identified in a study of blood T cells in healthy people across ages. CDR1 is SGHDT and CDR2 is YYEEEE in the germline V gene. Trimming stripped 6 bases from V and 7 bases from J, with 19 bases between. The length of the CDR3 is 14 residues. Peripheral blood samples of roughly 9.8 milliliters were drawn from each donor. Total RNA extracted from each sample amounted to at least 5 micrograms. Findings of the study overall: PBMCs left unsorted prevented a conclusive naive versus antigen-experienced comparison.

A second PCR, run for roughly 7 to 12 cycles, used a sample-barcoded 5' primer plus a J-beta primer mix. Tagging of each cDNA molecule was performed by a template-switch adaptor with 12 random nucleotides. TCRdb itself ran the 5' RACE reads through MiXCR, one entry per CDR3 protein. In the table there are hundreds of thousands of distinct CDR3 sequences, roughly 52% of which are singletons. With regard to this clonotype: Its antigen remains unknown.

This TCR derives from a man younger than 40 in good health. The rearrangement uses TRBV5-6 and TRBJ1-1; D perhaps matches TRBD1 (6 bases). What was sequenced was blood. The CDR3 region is CASNPGDSVVEAFF. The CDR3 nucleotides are TGTGCCAGCAACCCAGGGGATTCCGTCGTTGAAGCTTTCTTT.